This T cell receptor beta chain appears in the sequencing data of a study of blood T cell repertoires in COVID-19. Study summary: Sample material is recorded as cDNA or gDNA derived from T cells, B-cell-depleted T cells, or PBMCs.

Per germline, CDR1 MNHEY and CDR2 SVGAGI. The CDR3 loop spans 16 amino acids. V shed 2 bases and J 0 bases; nucleotides not matched to a gene: 6. Libraries were prepared by immunoSEQ multiplex PCR; TCRdb keeps only in-frame clonotypes and omits some of them. The data show 95,000 to 110,000 clones, with roughly nine tenths seen just once and roughly 5.5% held by the top ten. The receptor was isolated from a human donor in a cohort sampled during active COVID-19. The sequenced sample was peripheral blood. This sequence joins TRBV6-5 and TRBJ2-7, with TRBD1 identical over 8 bases. As DNA, the CDR3 is TGTGCCAGCAGTTACAGTGCCGGGACAGGCTCCTACGAGCAGTACTTC. Encoded protein: CASSYSAGTGSYEQYF.